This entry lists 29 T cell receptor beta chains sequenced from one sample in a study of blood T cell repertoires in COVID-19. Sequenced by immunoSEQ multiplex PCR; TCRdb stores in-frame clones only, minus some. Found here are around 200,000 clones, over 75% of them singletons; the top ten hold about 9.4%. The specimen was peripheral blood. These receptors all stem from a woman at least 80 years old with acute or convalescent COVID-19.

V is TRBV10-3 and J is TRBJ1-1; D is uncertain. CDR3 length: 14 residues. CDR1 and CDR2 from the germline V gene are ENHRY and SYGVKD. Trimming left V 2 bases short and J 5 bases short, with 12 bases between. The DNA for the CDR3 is TGTGCCATCAGTGAGGACCGATCGGGGACTGAAGCTTTCTTT. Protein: CAISEDRSGTEAFF.

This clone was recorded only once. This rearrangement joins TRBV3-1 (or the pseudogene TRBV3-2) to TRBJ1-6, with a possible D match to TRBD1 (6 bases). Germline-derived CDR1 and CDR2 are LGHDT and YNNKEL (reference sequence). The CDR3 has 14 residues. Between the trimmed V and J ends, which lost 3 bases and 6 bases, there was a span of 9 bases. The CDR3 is CASSQKTGNSPLHF. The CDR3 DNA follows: TGTGCCAGCAGCCAGAAGACAGGTAATTCACCCCTCCACTTT.

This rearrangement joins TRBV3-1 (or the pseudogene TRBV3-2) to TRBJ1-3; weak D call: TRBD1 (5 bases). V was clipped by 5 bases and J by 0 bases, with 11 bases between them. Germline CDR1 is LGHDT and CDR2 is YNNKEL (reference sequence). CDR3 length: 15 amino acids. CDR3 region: CASSFRAFSGNTIYF. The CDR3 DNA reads TGTGCCAGCAGCTTCAGGGCTTTCTCTGGAAACACCATATATTTT.

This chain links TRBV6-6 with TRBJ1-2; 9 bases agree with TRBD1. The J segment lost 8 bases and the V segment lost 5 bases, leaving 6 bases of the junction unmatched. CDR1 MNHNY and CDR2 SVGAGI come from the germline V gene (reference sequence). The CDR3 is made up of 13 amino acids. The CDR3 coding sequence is TGTGCCAGCAGTGGCTGGACAGGGGCCGGCTACACCTTC. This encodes CASSGWTGAGYTF.

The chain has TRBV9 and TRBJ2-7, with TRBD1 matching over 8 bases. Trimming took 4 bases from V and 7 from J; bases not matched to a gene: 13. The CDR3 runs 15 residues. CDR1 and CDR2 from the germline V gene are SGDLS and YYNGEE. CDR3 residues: CASSRGAQGEIEQYF. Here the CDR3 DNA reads TGTGCCAGCAGCCGAGGTGCACAGGGGGAAATTGAGCAGTACTTC. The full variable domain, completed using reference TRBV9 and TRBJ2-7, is DSGVTQTPKHLITATGQRVTLRCSPRSGDLSVYWYQQSLDQGLQFLIQYYNGEERAKGNILERFSAQQFPDLHSELNLSSLELGDSALYFCASSRGAQGEIEQYFGPGTRLTVT.

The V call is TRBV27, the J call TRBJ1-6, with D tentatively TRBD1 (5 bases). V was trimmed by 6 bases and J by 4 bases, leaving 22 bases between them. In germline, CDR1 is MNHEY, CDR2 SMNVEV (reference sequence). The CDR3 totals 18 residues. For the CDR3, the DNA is TGTGCCAGCAGCCGTAAAACCGGGACTACGGGGTATAATTCACCCCTCCACTTT. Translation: CASSRKTGTTGYNSPLHF.

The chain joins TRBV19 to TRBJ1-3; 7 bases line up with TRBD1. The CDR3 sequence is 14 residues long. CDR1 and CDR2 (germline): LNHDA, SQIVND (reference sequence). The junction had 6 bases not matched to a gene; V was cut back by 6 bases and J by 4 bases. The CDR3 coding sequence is TGTGCCAGTAGCCGGCAGGGGGTCGGAAACACCATATATTTT. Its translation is CASSRQGVGNTIYF. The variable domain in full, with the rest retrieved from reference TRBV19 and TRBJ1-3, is DGGITQSPKYLFRKEGQNVTLSCEQNLNHDAMYWYRQDPGQGLRLIYYSQIVNDFQKGDIAEGYSVSREKKESFPLTVTSAQKNPTAFYLCASSRQGVGNTIYFGEGSWLTVV.

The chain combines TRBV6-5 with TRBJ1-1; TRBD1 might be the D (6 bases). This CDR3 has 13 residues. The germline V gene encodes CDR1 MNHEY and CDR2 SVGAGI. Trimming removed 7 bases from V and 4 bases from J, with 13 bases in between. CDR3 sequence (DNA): TGTGCCAGCATTCCGGGGGGCGGCACTGAAGCTTTCTTT. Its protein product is CASIPGGGTEAFF.

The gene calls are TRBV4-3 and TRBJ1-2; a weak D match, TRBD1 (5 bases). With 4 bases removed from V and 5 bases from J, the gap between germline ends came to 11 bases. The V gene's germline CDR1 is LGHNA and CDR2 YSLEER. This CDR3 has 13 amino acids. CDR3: CASSRGDGYGYTF. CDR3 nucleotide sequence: TGCGCCAGCAGCCGCGGGGACGGTTATGGCTACACCTTC.

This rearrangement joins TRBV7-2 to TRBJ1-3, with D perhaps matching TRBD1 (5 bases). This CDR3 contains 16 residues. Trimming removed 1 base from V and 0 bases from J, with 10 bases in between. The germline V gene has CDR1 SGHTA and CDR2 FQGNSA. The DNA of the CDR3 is TGTGCCAGCAGCTTAGAACAGGTCCGCTCTGGAAACACCATATATTTT. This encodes CASSLEQVRSGNTIYF.

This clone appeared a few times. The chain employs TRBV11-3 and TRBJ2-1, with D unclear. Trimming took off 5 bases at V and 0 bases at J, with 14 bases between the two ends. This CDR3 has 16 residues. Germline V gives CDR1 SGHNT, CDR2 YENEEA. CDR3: CASSRSGSNSYNEQFF. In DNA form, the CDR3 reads TGTGCCAGCAGCCGTTCCGGGTCGAACTCCTACAATGAGCAGTTCTTC.

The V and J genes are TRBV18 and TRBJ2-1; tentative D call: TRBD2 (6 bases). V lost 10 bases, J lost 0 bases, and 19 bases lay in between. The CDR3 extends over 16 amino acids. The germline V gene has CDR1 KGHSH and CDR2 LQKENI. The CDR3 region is CATVSGRGLSYNEQFF. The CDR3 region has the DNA TGTGCCACCGTATCGGGGCGGGGTCTCTCCTACAATGAGCAGTTCTTC.

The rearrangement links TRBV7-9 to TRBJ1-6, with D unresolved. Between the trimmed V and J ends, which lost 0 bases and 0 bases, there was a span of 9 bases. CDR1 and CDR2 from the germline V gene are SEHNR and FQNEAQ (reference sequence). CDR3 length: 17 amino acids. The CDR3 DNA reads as TGTGCCAGCAGCTTAGCGGTCTTTAGCTCCTATAATTCACCCCTCCACTTT. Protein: CASSLAVFSSYNSPLHF.

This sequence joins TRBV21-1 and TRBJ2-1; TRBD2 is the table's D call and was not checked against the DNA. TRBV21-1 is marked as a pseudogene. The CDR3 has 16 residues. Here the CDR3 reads CASSPARAGGHNEQFF. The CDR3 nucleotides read TGTGCCAGCAGCCCGGCTCGTGCGGGAGGCCACAATGAGCAGTTCTTC.

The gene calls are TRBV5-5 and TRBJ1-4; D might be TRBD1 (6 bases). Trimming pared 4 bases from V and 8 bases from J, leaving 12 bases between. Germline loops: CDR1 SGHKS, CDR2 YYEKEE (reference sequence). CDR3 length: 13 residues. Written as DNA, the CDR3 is TGTGCCAGCAGCCGGGGGGGCCGGGAAAAACTGTTTTTT. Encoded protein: CASSRGGREKLFF.

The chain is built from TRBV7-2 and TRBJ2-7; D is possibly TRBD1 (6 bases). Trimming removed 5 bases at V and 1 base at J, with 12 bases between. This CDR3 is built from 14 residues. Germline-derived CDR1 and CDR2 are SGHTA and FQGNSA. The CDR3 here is CASSTSTGSYEQYF. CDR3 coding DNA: TGTGCCAGCAGCACATCTACAGGGTCCTACGAGCAGTACTTC.

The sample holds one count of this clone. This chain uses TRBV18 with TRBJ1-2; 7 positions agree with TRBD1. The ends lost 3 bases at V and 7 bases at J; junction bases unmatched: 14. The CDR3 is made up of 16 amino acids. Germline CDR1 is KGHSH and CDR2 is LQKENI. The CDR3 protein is CASSPSSGGTALGYTF. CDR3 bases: TGTGCCAGCTCACCTTCCTCCGGCGGGACAGCCCTTGGCTACACCTTC.

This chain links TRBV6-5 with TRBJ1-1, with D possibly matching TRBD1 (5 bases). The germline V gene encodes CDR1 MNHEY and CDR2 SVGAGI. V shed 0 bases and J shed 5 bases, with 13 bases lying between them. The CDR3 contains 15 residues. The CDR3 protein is CASSYSTAGGTEAFF. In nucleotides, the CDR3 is TGTGCCAGCAGTTACTCGACCGCGGGGGGGACTGAAGCTTTCTTT.

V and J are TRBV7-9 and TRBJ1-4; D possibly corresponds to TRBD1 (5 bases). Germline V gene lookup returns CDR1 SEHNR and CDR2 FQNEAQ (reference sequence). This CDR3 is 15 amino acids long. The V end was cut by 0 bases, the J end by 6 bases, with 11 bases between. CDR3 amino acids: CASSLAKGSDEKLFF. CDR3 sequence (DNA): TGTGCCAGCAGCTTAGCGAAGGGGTCGGATGAAAAACTGTTTTTT.

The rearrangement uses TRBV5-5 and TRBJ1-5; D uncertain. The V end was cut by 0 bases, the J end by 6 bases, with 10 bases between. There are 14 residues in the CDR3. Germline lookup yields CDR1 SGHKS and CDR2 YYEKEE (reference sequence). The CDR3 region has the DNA TGTGCCAGCAGCTTGGGGCTTACGGGTCAGCCCCAGCATTTT. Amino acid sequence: CASSLGLTGQPQHF.

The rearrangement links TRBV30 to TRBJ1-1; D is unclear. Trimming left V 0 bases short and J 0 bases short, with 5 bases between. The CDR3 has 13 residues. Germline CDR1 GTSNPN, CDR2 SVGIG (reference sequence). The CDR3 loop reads CAWSVSLNTEAFF. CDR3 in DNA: TGTGCCTGGAGTGTAAGCTTGAACACTGAAGCTTTCTTT.

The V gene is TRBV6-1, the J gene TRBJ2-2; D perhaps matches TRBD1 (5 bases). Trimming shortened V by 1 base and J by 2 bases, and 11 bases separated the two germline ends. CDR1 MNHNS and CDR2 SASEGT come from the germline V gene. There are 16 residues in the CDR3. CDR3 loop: CASSEVRQFNTGELFF. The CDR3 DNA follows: TGTGCCAGCAGTGAAGTAAGACAGTTTAACACCGGGGAGCTGTTTTTT.

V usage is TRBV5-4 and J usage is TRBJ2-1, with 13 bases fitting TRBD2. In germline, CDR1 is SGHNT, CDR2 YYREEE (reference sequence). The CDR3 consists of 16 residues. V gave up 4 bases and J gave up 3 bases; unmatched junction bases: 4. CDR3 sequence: CASSPTSGGDYNEQFF. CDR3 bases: TGTGCCAGCAGCCCTACTAGCGGGGGGGACTACAATGAGCAGTTCTTC. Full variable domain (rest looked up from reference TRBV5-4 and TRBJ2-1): ETGVTQSPTHLIKTRGQQVTLRCSSQSGHNTVSWYQQALGQGPQFIFQYYREEENGRGNFPPRFSGLQFPNYSSELNVNALELDDSALYLCASSPTSGGDYNEQFFGPGTRLTVL.

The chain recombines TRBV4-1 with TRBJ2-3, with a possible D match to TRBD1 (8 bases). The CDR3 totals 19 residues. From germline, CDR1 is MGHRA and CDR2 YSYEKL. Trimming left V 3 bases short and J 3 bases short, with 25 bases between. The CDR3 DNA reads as TGCGCCAGCAGCCACCGGGGGGATTTCCAGGGGGCTGGGACAGATACGCAGTATTTT. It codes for CASSHRGDFQGAGTDTQYF.

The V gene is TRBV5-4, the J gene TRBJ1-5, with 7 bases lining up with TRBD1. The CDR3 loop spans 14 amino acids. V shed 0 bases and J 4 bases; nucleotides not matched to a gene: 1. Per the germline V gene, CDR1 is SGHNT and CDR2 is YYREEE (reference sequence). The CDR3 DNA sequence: TGTGCCAGCAGCTTGGAGGGACAGAATCAGCCCCAGCATTTT. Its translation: CASSLEGQNQPQHF.

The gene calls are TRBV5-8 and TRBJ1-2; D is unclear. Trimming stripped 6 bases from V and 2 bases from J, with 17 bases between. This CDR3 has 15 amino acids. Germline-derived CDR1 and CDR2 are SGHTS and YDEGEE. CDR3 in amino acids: CASNPLPGGNYGYTF. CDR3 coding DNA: TGTGCCAGCAATCCTCTGCCGGGCGGGAACTATGGCTACACCTTC.

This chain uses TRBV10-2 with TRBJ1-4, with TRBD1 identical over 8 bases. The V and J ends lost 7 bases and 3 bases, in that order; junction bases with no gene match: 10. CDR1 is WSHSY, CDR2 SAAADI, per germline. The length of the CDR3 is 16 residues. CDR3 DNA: TGCGCCAGCACCATGACAGGGGCGTGGGCTAATGAAAAACTGTTTTTT. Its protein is CASTMTGAWANEKLFF.

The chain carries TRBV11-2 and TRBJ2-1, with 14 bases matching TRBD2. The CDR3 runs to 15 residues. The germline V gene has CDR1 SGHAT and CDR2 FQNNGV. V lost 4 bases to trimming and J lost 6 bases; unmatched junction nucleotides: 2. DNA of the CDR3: TGTGCCAGCAGCTGGGGGACTAGCGGGGGCAATGAGCAGTTCTTC. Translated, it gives CASSWGTSGGNEQFF.

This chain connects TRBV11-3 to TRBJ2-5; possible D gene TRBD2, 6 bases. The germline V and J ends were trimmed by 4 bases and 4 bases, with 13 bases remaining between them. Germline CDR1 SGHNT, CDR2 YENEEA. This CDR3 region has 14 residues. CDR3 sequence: CASSSGTQTETQYF. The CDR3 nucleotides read TGTGCCAGCAGCTCCGGGACTCAGACAGAGACCCAGTACTTC. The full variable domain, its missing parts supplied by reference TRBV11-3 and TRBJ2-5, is EAGVVQSPRYKIIEKKQPVAFWCNPISGHNTLYWYLQNLGQGPELLIRYENEEAVDDSQLPKDRFSAERLKGVDSTLKIQPAELGDSAVYLCASSSGTQTETQYFGPGTRLLVL.